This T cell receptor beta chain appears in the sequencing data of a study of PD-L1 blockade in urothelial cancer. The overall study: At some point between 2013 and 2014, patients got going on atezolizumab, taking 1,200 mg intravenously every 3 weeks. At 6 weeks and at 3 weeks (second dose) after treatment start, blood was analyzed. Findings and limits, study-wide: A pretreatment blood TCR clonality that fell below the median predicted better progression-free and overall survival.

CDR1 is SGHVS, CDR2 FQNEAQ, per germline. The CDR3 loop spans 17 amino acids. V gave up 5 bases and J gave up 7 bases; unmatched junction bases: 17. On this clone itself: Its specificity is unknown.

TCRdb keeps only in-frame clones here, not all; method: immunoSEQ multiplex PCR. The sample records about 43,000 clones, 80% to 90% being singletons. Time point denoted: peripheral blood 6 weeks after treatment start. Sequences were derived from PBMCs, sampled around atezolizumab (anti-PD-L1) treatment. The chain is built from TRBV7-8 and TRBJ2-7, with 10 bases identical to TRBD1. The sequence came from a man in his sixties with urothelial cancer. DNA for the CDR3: TGTGCCAGCAGCCTCTCCCGGACCGGGACAGGGGCAAGGGAGCAGTACTTC. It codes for CASSLSRTGTGAREQYF.